This T cell receptor (beta chain) was sequenced for a study of T cell responses to AZD1222 COVID-19 vaccine. TCRdb's copy holds only in-frame clones and misses some; the assay was immunoSEQ multiplex PCR. The table includes about 150,000 clones, about 90% detected once. The table lists this clone with a count of one. The V and J ends lost 10 bases and 7 bases respectively, with 20 bases between them. Germline V gives CDR1 MNHNY, CDR2 SVGAGI (reference sequence). The CDR3 consists of 13 residues. The chain links TRBV6-6 to TRBJ2-7; D uncertain. The TCR originated in an adult who received the AZD1222 COVID-19 vaccine. The sequences come from peripheral blood, collected 28 days after the second AZD1222 dose. CDR3 nucleotide sequence: TGTGCCACCCACCGGGCTCCTCTAGGAGAGCAGTACTTC. Translated, it gives CATHRAPLGEQYF.